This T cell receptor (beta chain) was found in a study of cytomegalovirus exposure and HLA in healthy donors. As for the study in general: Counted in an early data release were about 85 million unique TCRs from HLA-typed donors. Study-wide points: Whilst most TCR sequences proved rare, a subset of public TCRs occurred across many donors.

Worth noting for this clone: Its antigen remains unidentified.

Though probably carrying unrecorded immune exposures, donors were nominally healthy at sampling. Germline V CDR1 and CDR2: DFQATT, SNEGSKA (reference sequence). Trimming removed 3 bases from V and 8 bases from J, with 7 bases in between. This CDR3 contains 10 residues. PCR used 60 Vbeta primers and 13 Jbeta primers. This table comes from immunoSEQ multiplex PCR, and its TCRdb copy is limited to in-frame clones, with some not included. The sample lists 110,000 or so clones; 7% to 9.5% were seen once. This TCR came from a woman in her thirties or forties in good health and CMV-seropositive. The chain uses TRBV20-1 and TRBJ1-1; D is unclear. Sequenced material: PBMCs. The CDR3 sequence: CSASTREAFF. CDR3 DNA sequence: TGCAGTGCTAGTACCAGGGAAGCTTTCTTT.